Many counts were recorded for the clone carrying this T cell receptor (beta chain). Its antigen is as yet unknown. These data are taken from a study of T cell repertoires in cytomegalovirus infection. Study-level background: CMV epitopes that were recently identified and HLA-C-restricted were used alongside well-studied HLA-B-restricted ones. Carrying CMV and the relevant HLA type showed in public TCR beta signatures.

Study-wide findings and caveats: Carriers of CMV and the relevant HLA type were discriminated by public TCR beta frequency. In two of eight donors, the top clonotype was HLA-C-restricted CMV-specific.

In TCRdb, the reads were re-called with MiXCR into one record per CDR3 protein. The table records about 51,000 distinct CDR3 sequences, around 20% of them present only once. CDR1 is SGHTA, CDR2 FQGTGA, per germline. CDR3 length: 16 amino acids. V lost 3 bases, J lost 0 bases, and 1 base stayed unmatched. The clonotype comes from a human donor in good health (CMV status not recorded). Some clones in this sample may be carry-over from other donors' samples. This chain connects TRBV7-3 to TRBJ2-3; the match to TRBD1 covers 12 bases. The source was CD8+ T cells from cultured PBMCs, collected from culture after CMV antigen stimulation. The CDR3 region has the DNA TGTGCCAGCAGCTTGGGACAGGGGGCGAGCACAGATACGCAGTATTTT. Its protein product is CASSLGQGASTDTQYF.